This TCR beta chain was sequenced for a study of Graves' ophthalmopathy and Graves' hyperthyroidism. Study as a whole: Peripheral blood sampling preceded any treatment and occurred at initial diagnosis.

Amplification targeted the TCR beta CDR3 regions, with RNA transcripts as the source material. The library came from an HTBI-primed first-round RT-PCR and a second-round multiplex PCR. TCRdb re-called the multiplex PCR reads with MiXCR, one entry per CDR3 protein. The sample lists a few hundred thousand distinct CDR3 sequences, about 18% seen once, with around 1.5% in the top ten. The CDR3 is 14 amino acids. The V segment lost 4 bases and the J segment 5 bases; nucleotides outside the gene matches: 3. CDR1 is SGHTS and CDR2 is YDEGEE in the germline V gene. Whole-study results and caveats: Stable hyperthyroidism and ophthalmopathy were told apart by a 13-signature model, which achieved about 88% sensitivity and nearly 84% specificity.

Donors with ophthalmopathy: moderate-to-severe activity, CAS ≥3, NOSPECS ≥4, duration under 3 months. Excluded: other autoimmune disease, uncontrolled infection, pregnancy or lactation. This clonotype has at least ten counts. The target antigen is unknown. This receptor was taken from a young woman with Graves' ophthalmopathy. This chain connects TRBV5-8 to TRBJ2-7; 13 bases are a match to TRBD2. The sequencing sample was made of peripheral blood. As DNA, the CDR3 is TGTGCCAGCAGCCCCGGGACTAGCGGGGACGAGCAGTACTTC. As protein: CASSPGTSGDEQYF.